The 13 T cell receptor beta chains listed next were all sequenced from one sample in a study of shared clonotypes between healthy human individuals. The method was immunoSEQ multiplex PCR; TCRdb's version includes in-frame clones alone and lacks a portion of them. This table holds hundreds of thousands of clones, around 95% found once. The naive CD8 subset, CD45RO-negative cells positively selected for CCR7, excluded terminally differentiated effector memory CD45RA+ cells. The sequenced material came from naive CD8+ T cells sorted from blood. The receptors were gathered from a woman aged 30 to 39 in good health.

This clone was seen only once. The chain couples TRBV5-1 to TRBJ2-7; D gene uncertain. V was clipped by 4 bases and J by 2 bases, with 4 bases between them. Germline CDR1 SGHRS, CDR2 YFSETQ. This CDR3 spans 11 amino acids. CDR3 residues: CASSPPYEQYF. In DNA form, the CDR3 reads TGCGCCAGCAGCCCCCCCTACGAGCAGTACTTC.

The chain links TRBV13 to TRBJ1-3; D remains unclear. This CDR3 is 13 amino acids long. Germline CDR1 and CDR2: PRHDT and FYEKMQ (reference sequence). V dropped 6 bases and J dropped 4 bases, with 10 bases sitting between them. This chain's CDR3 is CASRLAEGNTIYF. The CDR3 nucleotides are TGTGCCAGCAGGCTAGCGGAGGGAAACACCATATATTTT.

The CDR3 spells CASSLLGEDTEAFF. The CDR3 DNA reads as TGTGCCAGCAGTTTATTGGGGGAAGACACTGAAGCTTTCTTT. The rearrangement joins TRBV28 to TRBJ1-1, with a weak D call TRBD1 (5 bases). The V gene lost 1 base and the J gene lost 3 bases, with 9 bases spanning the gap. Germline assignment: CDR1 MDHEN and CDR2 SYDVKM. The CDR3 sequence is 14 residues long.

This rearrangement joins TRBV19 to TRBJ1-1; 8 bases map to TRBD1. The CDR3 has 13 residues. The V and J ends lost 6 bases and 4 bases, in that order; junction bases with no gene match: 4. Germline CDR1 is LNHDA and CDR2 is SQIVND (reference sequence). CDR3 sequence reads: CASRVDRVTEAFF. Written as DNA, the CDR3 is TGTGCCAGTAGGGTGGACAGGGTCACTGAAGCTTTCTTT.

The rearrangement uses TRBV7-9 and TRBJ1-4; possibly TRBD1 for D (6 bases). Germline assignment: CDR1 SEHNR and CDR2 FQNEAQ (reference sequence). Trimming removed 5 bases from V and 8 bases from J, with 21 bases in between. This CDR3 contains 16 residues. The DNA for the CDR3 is TGTGCCAGCAGCCGAACCCGGGACACGCGGAGGGAAAAACTGTTTTTT. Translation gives CASSRTRDTRREKLFF.

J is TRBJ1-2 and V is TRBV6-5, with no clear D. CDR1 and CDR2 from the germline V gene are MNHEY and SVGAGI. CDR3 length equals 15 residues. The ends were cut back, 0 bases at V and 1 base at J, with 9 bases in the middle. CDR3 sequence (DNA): TGTGCCAGCAGTTACTCGAGTCCTCTTAACTATGGCTACACCTTC. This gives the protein CASSYSSPLNYGYTF.

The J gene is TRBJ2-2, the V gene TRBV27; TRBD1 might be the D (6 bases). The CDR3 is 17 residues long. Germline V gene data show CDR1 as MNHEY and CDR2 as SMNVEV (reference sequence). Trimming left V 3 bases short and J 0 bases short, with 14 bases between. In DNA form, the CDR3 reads TGTGCCAGCAGTTTGATGGCAGGGGTGGCGAACACCGGGGAGCTGTTTTTT. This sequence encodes CASSLMAGVANTGELFF.

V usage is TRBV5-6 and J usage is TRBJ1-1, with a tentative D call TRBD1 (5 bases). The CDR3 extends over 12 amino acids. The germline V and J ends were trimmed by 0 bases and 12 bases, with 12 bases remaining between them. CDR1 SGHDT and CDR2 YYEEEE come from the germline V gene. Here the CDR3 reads CASSLAGGETFF. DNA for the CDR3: TGTGCCAGCAGCTTGGCGGGGGGAGAAACTTTCTTT.

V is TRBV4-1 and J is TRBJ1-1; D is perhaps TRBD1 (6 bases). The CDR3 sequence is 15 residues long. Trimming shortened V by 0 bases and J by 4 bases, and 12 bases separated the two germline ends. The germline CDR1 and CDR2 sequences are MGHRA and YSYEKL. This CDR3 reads CASSQDQVGGTEAFF. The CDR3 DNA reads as TGCGCCAGCAGCCAAGATCAGGTAGGGGGCACTGAAGCTTTCTTT.

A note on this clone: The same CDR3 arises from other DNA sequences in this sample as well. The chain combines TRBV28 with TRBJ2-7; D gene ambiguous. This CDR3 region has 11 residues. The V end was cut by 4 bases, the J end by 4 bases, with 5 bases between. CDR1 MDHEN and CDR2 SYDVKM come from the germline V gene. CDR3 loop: CASSSNYEQYF. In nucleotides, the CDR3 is TGTGCCAGCAGTTCAAATTACGAGCAGTACTTC.

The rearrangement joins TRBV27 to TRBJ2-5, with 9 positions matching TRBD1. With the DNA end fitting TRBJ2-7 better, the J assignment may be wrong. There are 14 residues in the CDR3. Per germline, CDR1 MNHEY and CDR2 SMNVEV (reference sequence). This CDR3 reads CASSLDRGGYEQYF. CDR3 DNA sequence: TGTGCCAGCAGTTTGGACAGGGGAGGCTACGAGCAGTACTTC.

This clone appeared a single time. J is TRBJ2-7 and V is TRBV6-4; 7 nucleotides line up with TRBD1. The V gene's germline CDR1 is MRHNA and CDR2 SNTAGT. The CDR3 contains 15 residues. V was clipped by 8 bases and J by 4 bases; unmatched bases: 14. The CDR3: CASGPRGQFHYEQYF. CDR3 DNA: TGTGCCAGCGGCCCGAGGGGACAGTTTCATTACGAGCAGTACTTC.

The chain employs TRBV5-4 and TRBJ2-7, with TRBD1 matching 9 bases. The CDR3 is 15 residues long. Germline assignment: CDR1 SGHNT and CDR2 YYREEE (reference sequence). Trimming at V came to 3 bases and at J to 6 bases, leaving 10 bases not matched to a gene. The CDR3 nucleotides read TGTGCCAGCAGCTCCCGGGACAGGGATGTTGGCGAGCAGTACTTC. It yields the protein CASSSRDRDVGEQYF.